The sequence of this TCR beta chain was determined in a study of cytomegalovirus exposure and HLA in healthy donors. The PCR was carried out with 60 Vbeta primers and 13 Jbeta primers. The assay was immunoSEQ multiplex PCR, and TCRdb's table has in-frame clones only and misses some. In the table there are over 100,000 clones, under 85% of which are singletons. This clone was found once. Its antigen is not known. The length of the CDR3 is 13 residues. Germline CDR1 and CDR2: WSHSY and SAAADI. V lost 6 bases, J lost 5 bases, and 13 bases lay in between. Notes on the study in general: Most TCR beta V segments were productive about 90% or about 30% of the time in an earlier analysis. For TCR beta chains, V- and J-gene trimming was later linked to a missense DCLRE1C variant. When analyzed later, the rates of TCR association showed variation by HLA locus, with DRB1 the most and HLA-C the fewest.

Sample: PBMCs. The V call is TRBV10-2, the J call TRBJ1-2; maybe TRBD1 (5 bases). This sequence originates from a woman aged 50 to 60 in good health and CMV-seropositive. The DNA for the CDR3 is TGCGCCAGCAGGGACACTGAGGAGTATGGCTACACCTTC. It is translated as CASRDTEEYGYTF.